Sequencing of this TCR beta chain was carried out in a study of blood T cell repertoires in COVID-19. Sequencing used immunoSEQ multiplex PCR; TCRdb keeps in-frame clones, though not all of them. The profile shows 30,000 to 40,000 clones, over 75% of them singletons. The TCR sequence derives from a woman aged 60 to 75 with active COVID-19. Sequencing input: peripheral blood.

The chain's CDR3 is CASSATVYDGYTF. CDR3 sequence (DNA): TGTGCCAGCAGCGCGACAGTTTACGATGGCTACACCTTC. The J gene is TRBJ1-2, the V gene TRBV7-3, with a weak D call TRBD1 (5 bases). The CDR3 runs to 13 residues. CDR1 is SGHTA and CDR2 is FQGTGA in the germline V gene. Between the trimmed V and J ends, which lost 5 bases and 6 bases, there was a span of 13 bases.